This TCR beta chain was identified during a study of blood T cells in healthy people across ages (dated by TCRdb to between 2015 and 2016). Background on the whole study: In model experiments, template switching captured about one uniquely barcoded TCR beta cDNA molecule for every two T cells. The donors were divided into four age groups: young (average around 15 years), middle-aged (about 41), aged (under 70) and long-lived (more than 75). For two donors (one aged 18 to 30 and one aged 80 or older), the study analyzed two additional independent replicas of 1 million unique cDNA reads from the same blood draw. Age-related changes in TCR beta repertoire diversity were measured in the study by deep sequencing normalized with unique cDNA molecular identifiers. To avoid experimental bias, donors of different ages were spread randomly across the sequencing lanes. The investigation overall reported the following: Estimates of total diversity based on one million sequenced T cells were regarded as lower bounds and as underestimates. There was a strong correlation between observed TCR beta diversity and the percentage of naive T cells measured by flow cytometry. Compared with the aged group, more naive CD4+ T cells, fewer expanded clones and increased TCR diversity were shown by the long-lived group, suggesting age selection. Donor CMV infection status was unknown, potentially confounding age-related changes in expanded clonotypes. Because profiling used bulk unsorted PBMCs, naive and antigen-experienced compartments could not be compared conclusively. Observed TCR beta diversity per million T cells fell roughly linearly with age, and a significant reduction was already apparent by age around 40.

This clonotype has only a few counts. Its target antigen remains unknown. One base away there is no much larger clone; base qualities are not given. The library was obtained by 5' RACE. The sequencer was an Illumina HiSeq 2500. A second PCR of roughly 7 to 11 cycles was performed with a sample-barcoded 5' primer and a J-beta primer mix. Each TCR beta cDNA molecule received a unique molecular identifier from a template-switch 5' adaptor carrying 12 random nucleotides. Each sample yielded at least 2.5 million CDR3-containing paired-end reads. The Mint cDNA synthesis kit, primed by a TRBC-specific oligonucleotide, was used to synthesize first-strand cDNA from all RNA. After uracil-DNA glycosylase treatment, a first 18-cycle PCR used universal primers M1SS and BC2_uni_R on all cDNA. The study's own analysis went as follows. For normalization, 1 million high-quality reads, each with a distinct molecular identifier, were randomly selected from each sample. Instead of being binned into consensus sequences, reads with shared molecular identifiers were discarded. CDR3 identification, clonotype clustering and error correction used MiTCR with a Q25 quality threshold and the strictest error-elimination algorithm. Lower-bound total TCR beta diversity was estimated with a nonparametric unseen species model using Euler transformation. TCRdb reprocessing: public reads trimmed at Q25 with fastp, clones called with MiXCR, in-frame beta chains kept. Under each unique CDR3 protein, matching rows form one entry showing the most common genes and DNA. For this entry, the V and J calls and clone size follow TCRdb and not the study's own pipeline. A total of over 600,000 distinct CDR3 sequences appear in this sample, 21% of them only once. The top ten clones comprise about 3.6% of the sample.

The donors were roughly 39 Caucasian individuals from Russia, aged 6 to 90 years, who were systemically healthy. About 9.6 milliliters of peripheral blood were collected from each donor into EDTA-treated Vacutainer tubes. PBMCs were isolated by Ficoll-Paque density-gradient centrifugation, with at least 6 million obtained per sample. Trizol reagent was used to extract total RNA from PBMCs, with at least 5.5 micrograms per sample. For every donor, an aliquot of PBMCs went through flow cytometry to measure the percentages of naive CD45RAhigh/CD27high T cells. After removal of 6 bases from V and 7 bases from J, the junction retains 18 bases not matched to a gene. CDR1 and CDR2, per the germline V gene, are MNHNS and SASEGT. The CDR3 holds 19 amino acids from the cysteine to the phenylalanine. Only CDR3 DNA is held: 57 bases, read in frame from base 1.

This receptor chain uses TRBV6-1 and TRBJ2-1; 13 bases in between match TRBD2. Sequenced input: blood. The receptor comes from a man between 65 and 79 years old in good health. The DNA is as follows: TGTGCCAGCAGCCGGGACAGGGTCCCACTAGCGGGAGGGGATAATGAGCAGTTCTTC. It specifies CASSRDRVPLAGGDNEQFF.